A single sample is the source of the 26 T cell receptor beta chains below, sequenced in a study of T-cell reconstitution after alpha-beta-depleted transplantation in children. Construction of the TCRbeta library involved unique molecular identifiers. One entry per CDR3 protein, called by TCRdb with MiXCR from the PCR reads. The table records about a million distinct CDR3 sequences, 25% to 35% of them present only once. The specimen was PBMCs, mostly from graft donor cells, collected 360 days after TCRalphabeta/CD19-depleted stem cell transplant. These receptors were obtained from a boy in the first two years of life who had a stem cell transplant for SCID, so the T cells may come from the graft donor.

A few counts support this clonotype. The chain joins TRBV30 to TRBJ2-4; tentative D call: TRBD1 (7 bases). The CDR3 contains 15 residues. Germline lookup yields CDR1 GTSNPN and CDR2 SVGIG (reference sequence). Deletions cut 3 bases from V and 3 bases from J, with 15 bases between. The CDR3 reads CAWSRTRGDKNIQYF. DNA of the CDR3: TGTGCCTGGAGCCGAACCAGGGGGGACAAAAACATTCAGTACTTC. The full variable domain, its missing parts supplied by reference TRBV30 and TRBJ2-4, is SQTIHQWPATLVQPVGSPLSLECTVEGTSNPNLYWYRQAAGRGLQLLFYSVGIGQISSEVPQNLSASRPQDRQFILSSKKLLLSDSGFYLCAWSRTRGDKNIQYFGAGTRLSVL.

This clonotype was seen a handful of times. The chain has TRBV5-1 and TRBJ2-7; D could derive from TRBD1 or TRBD2 (6 bases each). Germline loops: CDR1 SGHRS, CDR2 YFSETQ. V lost 0 bases, J lost 3 bases, and 16 bases lay in between. The CDR3 loop spans 16 amino acids. The CDR3, as DNA: TGCGCCAGCAGCTTGGTTTCCCCGGGGGCTATCTACGAGCAGTACTTC. Translating gives CASSLVSPGAIYEQYF.

V and J are TRBV7-6 and TRBJ2-5; TRBD1 is a possible D gene (5 bases). With 2 bases removed from V and 4 bases from J, the gap between germline ends came to 11 bases. CDR3 size: 14 residues. CDR1 is SGHVS and CDR2 is FNYEAQ in the germline V gene. The CDR3 loop is CASSLIGQGETQYF. DNA of the CDR3: TGTGCCAGCAGCTTAATCGGCCAGGGAGAGACCCAGTACTTC.

For this clonotype: The junction shows a germline mismatch at one end, possibly a read error. V is TRBV15 and J is TRBJ1-4; D is unresolved. CDR3 length: 15 amino acids. Germline V gene data show CDR1 as LNHNV and CDR2 as YYDKDF (reference sequence). The CDR3 DNA reads as TGTGCCACCAGCAGAGATCCCCTTCCTAAGGAAAAACTGTTTTTT. As protein: CATSRDPLPKEKLFF.

The table lists this clonotype with a few counts. The chain combines TRBV10-3 with TRBJ1-1, with 7 bases lining up with TRBD1. The length of the CDR3 is 15 residues. Looked up from germline, CDR1 is ENHRY and CDR2 is SYGVKD. V trimming: 8 bases; J trimming: 1 base; junction bases outside the gene matches: 10. CDR3 DNA sequence: TGTGCCATCGCCAGACAGGGACACAAGAACACTGAAGCTTTCTTT. Translated: CAIARQGHKNTEAFF.

The chain links TRBV7-2 to TRBJ2-6; tentatively, D is TRBD2 (6 bases). Trimming cost V 3 bases and J 1 base, with 16 bases left between them. Per the germline V gene, CDR1 is SGHTA and CDR2 is FQGNSA. The CDR3 runs 18 residues. The CDR3 reads CASSLAPAGSSGANVLTF. In DNA, the CDR3 is TGTGCCAGCAGCTTGGCCCCCGCGGGGTCTTCTGGGGCCAACGTCCTGACTTTC. Looking up the rest from reference TRBV7-2 and TRBJ2-6 gives the full variable domain: GAGVSQSPSNKVTEKGKDVELRCDPISGHTALYWYRQSLGQGLEFLIYFQGNSAPDKSGLPSDRFSAERTGGSVSTLTIQRTQQEDSAVYLCASSLAPAGSSGANVLTFGAGSRLTVL.

The chain employs TRBV20-1 and TRBJ1-1, with D maybe TRBD1 (6 bases). The CDR3 sequence is 13 residues long. Trimming removed 5 bases from V and 1 base from J, with 11 bases in between. CDR1 is DFQATT, CDR2 SNEGSKA, per germline (reference sequence). CDR3: CSAVTGWNTEAFF. As DNA, the CDR3 is TGCAGTGCTGTGACAGGATGGAACACTGAAGCTTTCTTT.

A few counts support this clonotype. CDR3 sequence reads: CASRAAWEETQYF. DNA for the CDR3: TGTGCCAGCAGGGCAGCCTGGGAAGAGACCCAGTACTTC. V is TRBV9 and J is TRBJ2-5; D call uncertain. Germline-derived CDR1 and CDR2 are SGDLS and YYNGEE. V lost 5 bases and J lost 3, with 11 bases in between. The CDR3 extends over 13 amino acids.

The genes are TRBV5-1 and TRBJ2-3, with 7 positions matching TRBD2. CDR3 length equals 16 residues. Germline V gene data show CDR1 as SGHRS and CDR2 as YFSETQ. V shed 4 bases, J shed 6 bases, and the junction held 14 bases outside the gene matches. CDR3 in amino acids: CASSPSLRGIQDTQYF. The CDR3, as DNA: TGCGCCAGCAGCCCGAGTCTGCGGGGGATACAGGATACGCAGTATTTT.

The V call is TRBV20-1, the J call TRBJ1-5, with 11 bases lining up with TRBD1. The CDR3 is 15 amino acids. Germline CDR1 and CDR2: DFQATT and SNEGSKA (reference sequence). V gave up 5 bases and J gave up 3 bases; unmatched junction bases: 6. The CDR3 DNA sequence: TGCAGTGCTGGTTGGACAGGGGGCATCAATCAGCCCCAGCATTTT. Translation: CSAGWTGGINQPQHF.

This clonotype has only a few counts. The germline gene is not matched at one end of the junction; a read error may be the cause. The CDR3 region has the DNA TGCGCCAGCTCCAGGGGGGGGAACGCCGGGGAGCTGTTTTTT. This translates into CASSRGGNAGELFF. The V call is TRBV5-1, the J call TRBJ2-2, with D possibly called TRBD1 or TRBD2 (7 bases each). In germline, CDR1 is SGHRS, CDR2 YFSETQ. The CDR3 contains 14 residues.

The table lists this clonotype with a few counts. The rearrangement joins TRBV2 to TRBJ2-1, with 9 positions matching TRBD2. Germline CDR1 reads SNHLY; CDR2 reads FYNNEI. The CDR3 has 16 amino acids. The V gene end was trimmed by 4 bases and the J gene end by 7 bases; junction bases not matched to a gene: 11. CDR3 nucleotides: TGTGCCAGCAGTGGAGCTAGCGGGGACCTCGGGAATGAGCAGTTCTTC. Translating gives CASSGASGDLGNEQFF.

This chain joins TRBV6-1 and TRBJ2-3; 9 bases fit TRBD2. The CDR3 length is 15 residues. V lost 3 bases to trimming and J lost 3 bases; unmatched junction nucleotides: 4. CDR1 and CDR2 (germline): MNHNS, SASEGT. CDR3 sequence: CASSEPGLATDTQYF. DNA for the CDR3: TGTGCCAGCAGTGAGCCGGGACTAGCAACAGATACGCAGTATTTT.

This sequence joins TRBV2 and TRBJ2-3; 9 bases are shared with TRBD1. This CDR3 comprises 16 residues. V shed 5 bases and J 3 bases; nucleotides not matched to a gene: 9. The germline CDR1 and CDR2 sequences are SNHLY and FYNNEI. This chain's CDR3 is CASSIPRQGGTDTQYF. The CDR3 DNA reads TGTGCCAGCAGTATTCCTAGACAGGGGGGAACAGATACGCAGTATTTT.

V and J are TRBV20-1 and TRBJ1-1; 12 nucleotides agree with TRBD1. This CDR3 region has 18 residues. J lost 1 base, V lost 3 bases, and 12 bases had no gene match. Germline values: CDR1 DFQATT, CDR2 SNEGSKA (reference sequence). CDR3 loop: CSARGQGASDGRNTEAFF. The CDR3 DNA is TGCAGTGCTAGGGGACAGGGGGCGAGTGACGGGAGGAACACTGAAGCTTTCTTT.

This clonotype was counted only a few times. The chain employs TRBV20-1 and TRBJ2-7, with D possibly TRBD2 on 6 matching bases. The CDR3 runs to 14 residues. CDR1 and CDR2 (germline): DFQATT, SNEGSKA (reference sequence). Between the trimmed V and J ends, which lost 1 base and 6 bases, there was a span of 16 bases. CDR3 in DNA: TGCAGTGCTAGAGGGGACTCCCCCTCTTTCGAGCAGTACTTC. It translates to CSARGDSPSFEQYF.

The rearrangement joins TRBV29-1 to TRBJ1-1, with D possibly matching TRBD1 (6 bases). The CDR3 covers 12 residues. The V end was cut by 3 bases, the J end by 4 bases, with 9 bases between. Germline V lookup: CDR1 SQVTM, CDR2 ANQGSEA. This CDR3 is CSVDGGGTEAFF. The CDR3 bases are TGCAGCGTTGATGGAGGGGGCACTGAAGCTTTCTTT.

This clonotype was detected a few times. This chain links TRBV20-1 with TRBJ1-2, with D unclear. The CDR3 totals 15 residues. V lost 0 bases and J 4 bases, leaving 15 bases between the germline ends. CDR1 is DFQATT, CDR2 SNEGSKA, per germline (reference sequence). This CDR3 is CSARDLGGRSYGYTF. Written as DNA, the CDR3 is TGCAGTGCTAGAGATTTGGGAGGTCGGAGCTATGGCTACACCTTC.

This clonotype was seen more than once but under ten times. The V gene is TRBV15, the J gene TRBJ1-5; 12 nucleotides align to TRBD1. J was trimmed by 5 bases and V by 1 base; bases with no gene match: 3. Looked up from germline, CDR1 is LNHNV and CDR2 is YYDKDF (reference sequence). This CDR3 is built from 16 residues. The CDR3 sequence: CATSRGGQGAYQPQHF. CDR3 in DNA: TGTGCCACCAGCAGAGGGGGACAGGGGGCCTATCAGCCCCAGCATTTT.

This clonotype was counted a few times. The genes are TRBV12-3 or TRBV12-4 and TRBJ1-6; D remains ambiguous. This CDR3 region has 11 residues. V was trimmed by 1 base and J by 12 bases, leaving 4 bases between them. This CDR3 is CASSLDRPLHF. In DNA form, the CDR3 reads TGTGCCAGCAGTTTAGACCGACCCCTCCACTTT.

V usage is TRBV5-1 and J usage is TRBJ1-2, with D uncertain. V shed 0 bases and J shed 7 bases, with 10 bases lying between them. The CDR3 extends over 13 amino acids. Germline V gene data show CDR1 as SGHRS and CDR2 as YFSETQ. The CDR3 DNA is TGCGCCAGCAGCTTGGTAGCGGGTCCTGGCTACACCTTC. Protein: CASSLVAGPGYTF.

The V gene is TRBV18, the J gene TRBJ2-1; D not resolved. The CDR3 covers 15 residues. Per the germline V gene, CDR1 is KGHSH and CDR2 is LQKENI. V was shortened by 5 bases and J by 5 bases, with 16 bases between the two germline ends. CDR3 sequence: CASSIVAVRNNEQFF. CDR3 DNA sequence: TGTGCCAGCTCAATCGTTGCGGTCCGGAACAATGAGCAGTTCTTC.

The chain couples TRBV14 to TRBJ2-3, with D perhaps matching TRBD2 (6 bases). The CDR3 extends over 16 amino acids. Trimming took 1 base from V and 5 from J, leaving 16 bases between them. From germline, CDR1 is SGHDN and CDR2 FVKESK. This chain's CDR3 is CASSQGLPRRGDTQYF. Here the CDR3 DNA reads TGTGCCAGCAGCCAAGGTCTCCCACGGCGGGGAGATACGCAGTATTTT. The complete variable domain, with remaining parts taken from reference TRBV14 and TRBJ2-3, reads EAGVTQFPSHSVIEKGQTVTLRCDPISGHDNLYWYRRVMGKEIKFLLHFVKESKQDESGMPNNRFLAERTGGTYSTLKVQPAELEDSGVYFCASSQGLPRRGDTQYFGPGTRLTVL.

V usage is TRBV6-5 and J usage is TRBJ2-7; 7 positions match TRBD1. Trimming at V came to 6 bases and at J to 3 bases, leaving 8 bases not matched to a gene. CDR3 length: 14 amino acids. Germline V gene sequence: CDR1 MNHEY, CDR2 SVGAGI. CDR3 DNA sequence: TGTGCCAGCAGACCCCCGGGACAGAGCTACGAGCAGTACTTC. Translating it yields CASRPPGQSYEQYF.

The chain couples TRBV5-1 to TRBJ2-5, with D unclear. The germline V gene has CDR1 SGHRS and CDR2 YFSETQ. The CDR3 contains 15 residues. V lost 0 bases, J lost 5 bases, and 14 bases lay in between. CDR3 residues: CASSLASGYRETQYF. For the CDR3, the DNA is TGCGCCAGCAGCTTGGCCTCCGGGTATCGGGAGACCCAGTACTTC.

The CDR3 DNA reads as TGTGCCACCAGTTATCAGGGGCTTCCCAATCAGCCCCAGCATTTT. It is translated as CATSYQGLPNQPQHF. The V gene is TRBV15, the J gene TRBJ1-5; D is perhaps TRBD1 (6 bases). The CDR3 contains 15 residues. Germline lookup yields CDR1 LNHNV and CDR2 YYDKDF (reference sequence). The V gene lost 6 bases and the J gene lost 3 bases, with 15 bases spanning the gap.